The T cell receptor (beta chain) described here comes from a study of cytotoxic CD8 clonotypes in ibrutinib-treated CLL. On the study more broadly: Within the patient group, roughly 12 were relapsed/refractory and fewer than 16 treatment-naive, and 17 were IGHV unmutated.

CDR3 size: 16 residues. V dropped 1 base and J dropped 4 bases, with 16 bases sitting between them. CDR1 is SEHNR, CDR2 FQNEAQ, per germline (reference sequence). The study, taken as a whole, reports: Patients showed higher baseline clonality than age-matched healthy donors, and it tracked circulating CD8+ T-cell counts.

The planned depth of sequencing spanned 1 in 200,000 to 1 in 1 million T cells. Libraries were prepared by immunoSEQ multiplex PCR; TCRdb keeps only in-frame clonotypes and omits some of them. In the table there are more than 70,000 clones, 70% to 80% of which are singletons. Notes on this clone: The antigen is undetermined.

This specimen consisted of PBMCs, obtained after 12 months of ibrutinib treatment. The clonotype comes from a human donor with chronic lymphocytic leukemia. The chain employs TRBV7-9 and TRBJ1-2; D possibly corresponds to TRBD1 (6 bases). The CDR3 region has the DNA TGTGCCAGCAGCTTAGGTGGGGGCGCCCAACTCTATGGCTACACCTTC. It encodes CASSLGGGAQLYGYTF.